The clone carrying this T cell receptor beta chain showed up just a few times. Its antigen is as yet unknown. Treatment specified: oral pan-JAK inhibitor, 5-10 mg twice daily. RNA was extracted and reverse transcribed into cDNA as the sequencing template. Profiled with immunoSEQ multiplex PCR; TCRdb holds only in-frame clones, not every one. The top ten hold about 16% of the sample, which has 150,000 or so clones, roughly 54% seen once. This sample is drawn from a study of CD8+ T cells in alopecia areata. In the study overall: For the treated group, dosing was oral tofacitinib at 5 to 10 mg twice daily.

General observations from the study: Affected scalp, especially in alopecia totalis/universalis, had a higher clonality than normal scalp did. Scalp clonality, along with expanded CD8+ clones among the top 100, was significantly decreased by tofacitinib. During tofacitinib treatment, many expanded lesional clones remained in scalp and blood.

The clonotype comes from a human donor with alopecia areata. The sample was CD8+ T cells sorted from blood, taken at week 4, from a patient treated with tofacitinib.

The CDR3 sequence is CSATNTGELFF. In nucleotides, the CDR3 is TGCAGCGCAACGAACACCGGGGAGCTGTTTTTT. This chain links TRBV29-1 with TRBJ2-2, with D unresolved. Germline CDR1 and CDR2: SQVTM and ANQGSEA. CDR3 length: 11 amino acids. Trimming shortened V by 7 bases and J by 0 bases, and 3 bases separated the two germline ends.